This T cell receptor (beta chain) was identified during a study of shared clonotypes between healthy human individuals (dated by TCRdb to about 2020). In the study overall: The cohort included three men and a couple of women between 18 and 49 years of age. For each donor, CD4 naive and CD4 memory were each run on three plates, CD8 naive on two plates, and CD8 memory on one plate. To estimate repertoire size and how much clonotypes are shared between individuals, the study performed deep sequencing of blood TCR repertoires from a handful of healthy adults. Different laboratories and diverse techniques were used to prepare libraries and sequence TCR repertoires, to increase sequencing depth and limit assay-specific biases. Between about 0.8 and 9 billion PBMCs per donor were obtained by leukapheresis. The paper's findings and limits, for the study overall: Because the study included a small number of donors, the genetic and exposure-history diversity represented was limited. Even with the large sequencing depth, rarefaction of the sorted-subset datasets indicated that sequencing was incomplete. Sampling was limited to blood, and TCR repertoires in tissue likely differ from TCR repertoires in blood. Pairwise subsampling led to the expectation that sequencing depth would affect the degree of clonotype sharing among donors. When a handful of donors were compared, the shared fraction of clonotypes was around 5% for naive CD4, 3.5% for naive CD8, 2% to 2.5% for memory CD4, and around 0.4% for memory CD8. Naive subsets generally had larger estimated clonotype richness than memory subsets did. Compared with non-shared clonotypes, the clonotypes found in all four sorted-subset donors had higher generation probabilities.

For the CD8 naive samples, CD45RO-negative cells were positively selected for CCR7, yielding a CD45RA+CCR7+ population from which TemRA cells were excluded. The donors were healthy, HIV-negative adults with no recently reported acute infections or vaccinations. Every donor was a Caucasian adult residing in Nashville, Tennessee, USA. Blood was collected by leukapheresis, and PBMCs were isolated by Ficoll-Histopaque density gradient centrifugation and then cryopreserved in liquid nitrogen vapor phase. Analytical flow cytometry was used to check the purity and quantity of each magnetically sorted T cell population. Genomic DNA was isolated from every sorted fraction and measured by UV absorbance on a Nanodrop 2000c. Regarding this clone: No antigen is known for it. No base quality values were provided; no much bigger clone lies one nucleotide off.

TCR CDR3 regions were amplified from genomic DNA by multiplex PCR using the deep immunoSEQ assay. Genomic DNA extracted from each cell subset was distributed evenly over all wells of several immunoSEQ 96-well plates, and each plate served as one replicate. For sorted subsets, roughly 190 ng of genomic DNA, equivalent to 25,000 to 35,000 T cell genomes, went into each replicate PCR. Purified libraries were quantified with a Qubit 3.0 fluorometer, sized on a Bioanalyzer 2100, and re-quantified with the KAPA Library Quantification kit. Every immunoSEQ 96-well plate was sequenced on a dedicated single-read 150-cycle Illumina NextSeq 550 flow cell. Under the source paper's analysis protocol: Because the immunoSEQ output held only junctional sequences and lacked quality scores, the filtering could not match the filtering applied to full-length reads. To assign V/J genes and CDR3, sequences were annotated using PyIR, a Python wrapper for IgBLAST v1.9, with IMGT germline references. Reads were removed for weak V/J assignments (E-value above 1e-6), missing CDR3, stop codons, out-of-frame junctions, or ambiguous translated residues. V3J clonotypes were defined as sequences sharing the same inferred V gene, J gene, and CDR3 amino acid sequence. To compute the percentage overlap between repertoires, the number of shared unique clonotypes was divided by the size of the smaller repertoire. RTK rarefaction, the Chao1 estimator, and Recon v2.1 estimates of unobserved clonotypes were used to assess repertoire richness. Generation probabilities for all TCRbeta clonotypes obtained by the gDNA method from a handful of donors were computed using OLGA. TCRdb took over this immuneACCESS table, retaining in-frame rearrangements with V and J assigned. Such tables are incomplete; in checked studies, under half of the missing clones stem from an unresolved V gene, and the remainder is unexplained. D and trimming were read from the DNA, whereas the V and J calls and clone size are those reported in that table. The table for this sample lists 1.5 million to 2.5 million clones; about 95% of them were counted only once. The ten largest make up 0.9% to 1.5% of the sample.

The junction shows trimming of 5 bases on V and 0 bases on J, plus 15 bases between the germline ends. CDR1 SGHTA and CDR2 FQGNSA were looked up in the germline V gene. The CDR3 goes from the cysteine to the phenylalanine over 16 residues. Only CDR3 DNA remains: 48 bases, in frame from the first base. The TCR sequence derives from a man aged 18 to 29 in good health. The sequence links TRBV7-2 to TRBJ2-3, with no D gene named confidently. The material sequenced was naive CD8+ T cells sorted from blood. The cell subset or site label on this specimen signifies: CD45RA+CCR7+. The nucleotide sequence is TGTGCCAGCAGCCCCCAGGAAATCGCTAGCACAGATACGCAGTATTTT. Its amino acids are CASSPQEIASTDTQYF.